A selection of T cell receptor beta chains follows, all from one sample in a study of sequential checkpoint blockade in melanoma. Clones were read by immunoSEQ multiplex PCR, and TCRdb kept only the in-frame ones, dropping some. Of about 19,000 clones listed, around 24% are singletons. The source material was tumor tissue (inferred from file names), sampled from a patient given nivolumab and ipilimumab in sequence. The receptors were sampled from a human donor with melanoma. Both conserved end residues are part of each CDR3. The D gene is left open where the match is weak. A row's size may be missing; if present it is once, few, many or a size class.

few	TRBV18	TRBJ1-2	TRBD1	CASSRGTGLEGGYTF	TGTGCCAGCTCACGTGGGACAGGGCTCGAGGGAGGCTACACCTTC
NA	TRBV25-1	TRBJ1-1	NA	CASSESGGNTEAFF	TGTGCCAGCAGTGAATCCGGCGGGAACACTGAAGCTTTCTTT
few	TRBV11-3	TRBJ2-1	TRBD1	CASSPRDSYNEQFF	TGTGCCAGCAGCCCACGGGACAGCTACAATGAGCAGTTCTTC
NA	TRBV6-8	TRBJ2-7	NA	CASSYSFEAQIPYEQYF	TGTGCCAGCAGTTACTCATTTGAGGCGCAGATCCCCTACGAGCAGTACTTC
NA	TRBV28	TRBJ2-7	NA	CASSLAPGVYTYEQYF	TGTGCCAGCAGTTTGGCACCCGGGGTATATACCTACGAGCAGTACTTC
NA	TRBV5-1	TRBJ2-5	TRBD2	CASSISGGWETQYF	TGCGCCAGCAGCATATCCGGGGGGTGGGAGACCCAGTACTTC
NA	TRBV28	TRBJ1-2	TRBD1	CASSLGGQGANYGYTF	TGTGCCAGCAGTTTAGGCGGACAGGGAGCTAACTATGGCTACACCTTC
NA	TRBV6-8	TRBJ2-1	NA	CASSYSGDLYNEQFF	TGTGCCAGCAGTTACTCAGGGGACCTTTACAATGAGCAGTTCTTC
NA	TRBV9	TRBJ1-2	NA	CASSEAGLGYTF	TGTGCCAGCAGTGAAGCAGGGCTTGGCTACACCTTC
few	TRBV15	TRBJ1-5	TRBD1	CATSRAGTGHQPQHF	TGTGCCACCAGCAGGGCCGGGACAGGGCATCAGCCCCAGCATTTT
few	TRBV18	TRBJ1-1	NA	CASSPQGYTEAFF	TGTGCCAGCTCACCACAGGGGTACACTGAAGCTTTCTTT
NA	TRBV6-8	TRBJ2-1	NA	CASSSERYLYNEQFF	TGTGCCAGCAGTTCCGAGCGATACCTCTACAATGAGCAGTTCTTC
few	TRBV28	TRBJ1-1	NA	CASSPGTAEAFF	TGTGCCAGCAGCCCCGGGACCGCTGAAGCTTTCTTT
few	TRBV4-1	TRBJ2-7	TRBD1	CASSQGDRGLYEQYF	TGCGCCAGCAGCCAAGGGGACAGGGGGCTCTACGAGCAGTACTTC
NA	TRBV18	TRBJ2-2	NA	CASSRDLSGTGELFF	TGTGCCAGCTCCCGGGACCTATCGGGAACCGGGGAGCTGTTTTTT
NA	TRBV19	TRBJ2-3	TRBD2	CASTLGLAGTDTQYF	TGTGCCAGTACCCTGGGACTAGCGGGCACAGATACGCAGTATTTT
many	TRBV11-3	TRBJ1-2	NA	CASNRQQGVNYGYTF	TGTGCCAGCAACCGCCAACAGGGCGTTAACTATGGCTACACCTTC
NA	TRBV5-1	TRBJ1-4	NA	CASSPRGSGEKLFF	TGCGCCAGCAGCCCGAGGGGTTCTGGTGAAAAACTGTTTTTT
NA	TRBV9	TRBJ2-3	NA	CASSVGASASTDTQYF	TGTGCCAGCAGCGTAGGAGCTAGCGCCAGCACAGATACGCAGTATTTT
many	TRBV11-3	TRBJ2-5	TRBD1	CASRLLRDREETQYF	TGTGCCAGCAGGTTACTACGGGACAGGGAAGAGACCCAGTACTTC
few	TRBV7-6	TRBJ1-5	NA	CASSLAAGTSNQPQHF	TGTGCCAGCAGCTTGGCCGCAGGTACAAGCAATCAGCCCCAGCATTTT
many	TRBV11-3	TRBJ1-6	TRBD1	CASSSPRRQGYNSPLHF	TGTGCCAGCAGCTCCCCGCGACGACAGGGCTATAATTCACCCCTCCACTTT